The 10 T cell receptor beta chains listed next were all sequenced from one sample in a study of technical replicates of blood from a handful of donors. Data came from immunoSEQ multiplex PCR; TCRdb stores just in-frame clones and leaves some out. The top ten hold 0.24% of the sample, which has 65,000 to 90,000 clones, 93% seen once. The specimen sequenced was T cells isolated from PBMCs. Source of these receptors: a human donor in good health.

The chain has TRBV7-9 and TRBJ1-1; weak D call: TRBD1 (5 bases). This CDR3 spans 14 amino acids. Trimming pared 0 bases from V and 1 base from J, leaving 6 bases between. Germline V gives CDR1 SEHNR, CDR2 FQNEAQ (reference sequence). The CDR3 loop reads CASSLAQGNTEAFF. In nucleotides, the CDR3 is TGTGCCAGCAGCTTAGCCCAGGGGAACACTGAAGCTTTCTTT.

V usage is TRBV29-1 and J usage is TRBJ2-1; 11 nucleotides line up with TRBD2. The CDR3 contains 15 residues. The V gene end was trimmed by 2 bases and the J gene end by 2 bases; junction bases not matched to a gene: 2. The germline V gene encodes CDR1 SQVTM and CDR2 ANQGSEA. The CDR3 DNA sequence: TGCAGCGTTGAAATACTAGCGGGGGCCTACAATGAGCAGTTCTTC. Protein product: CSVEILAGAYNEQFF.

CDR3 sequence reads: CASSGGGFKGPDTQYF. The CDR3 DNA is TGTGCCAGTAGTGGGGGAGGATTTAAGGGACCAGATACGCAGTATTTT. The chain carries TRBV19 and TRBJ2-3; D may be TRBD2 (6 bases). Germline CDR1 reads LNHDA; CDR2 reads SQIVND (reference sequence). This CDR3 is 16 amino acids long. V was trimmed by 5 bases and J by 4 bases, leaving 19 bases between them.

Turning to this clone: Other DNA sequences in the same sample also yield this CDR3. J is TRBJ2-1 and V is TRBV9, with 8 bases identical to TRBD2. Unmatched junction bases numbered 6, after V lost 0 bases and J lost 7 bases. This CDR3 has 15 amino acids. Per germline, CDR1 SGDLS and CDR2 YYNGEE. CDR3 DNA sequence: TGTGCCAGCAGCGTAGGGATCGGGAGGGGGAATGAGCAGTTCTTC. This encodes CASSVGIGRGNEQFF.

This chain uses TRBV27 with TRBJ1-5; tentative D call: TRBD1 (5 bases). The ends were cut back, 5 bases at V and 6 bases at J, with 14 bases in the middle. The CDR3 loop spans 14 amino acids. Looked up from germline, CDR1 is MNHEY and CDR2 is SMNVEV (reference sequence). The CDR3 coding sequence is TGTGCCAGCAGTGCCCCAGGGTTGAGTCAGCCCCAGCATTTT. Amino acid sequence: CASSAPGLSQPQHF.

V and J are TRBV14 and TRBJ2-1; 7 positions match TRBD2. From germline, CDR1 is SGHDN and CDR2 FVKESK. This CDR3 is 15 amino acids long. V dropped 4 bases and J dropped 9; count of bases not matched to a gene: 12. The DNA for the CDR3 is TGTGCCAGCAGCCCCTTGGGGGGGTTGGGATTTGAGCAGTTCTTC. It encodes CASSPLGGLGFEQFF.

This clone was seen just once. The chain has TRBV5-1 and TRBJ1-2; TRBD1 agrees at 7 bases. CDR3 size: 16 residues. Looked up from germline, CDR1 is SGHRS and CDR2 is YFSETQ. The V gene end was trimmed by 1 base and the J gene end by 1 base; junction bases not matched to a gene: 7. The CDR3 spells CASSLRDRDGNYGYTF. As DNA, the CDR3 is TGCGCCAGCAGCTTGCGCGACAGGGATGGTAACTATGGCTACACCTTC. Combining the CDR3 with reference TRBV5-1 and TRBJ1-2 gives the whole variable domain KAGVTQTPRYLIKTRGQQVTLSCSPISGHRSVSWYQQTPGQGLQFLFEYFSETQRNKGNFPGRFSGRQFSNSRSEMNVSTLELGDSALYLCASSLRDRDGNYGYTFGSGTRLTVV.

The CDR3 DNA follows: TGCGCCAGCAGCCCGGCGGACTATTACGAGCAGTACTTC. This gives the protein CASSPADYYEQYF. The chain carries TRBV5-1 and TRBJ2-7; D may be TRBD2 (6 bases). Germline-derived CDR1 and CDR2 are SGHRS and YFSETQ. The CDR3 runs to 13 residues. Trimming shortened V by 4 bases and J by 4 bases, and 12 bases separated the two germline ends. Full variable domain (remainder filled in from reference TRBV5-1 and TRBJ2-7): KAGVTQTPRYLIKTRGQQVTLSCSPISGHRSVSWYQQTPGQGLQFLFEYFSETQRNKGNFPGRFSGRQFSNSRSEMNVSTLELGDSALYLCASSPADYYEQYFGPGTRLTVT.

The chain has TRBV6-6 and TRBJ1-1, with 8 bases fitting TRBD1. The trim removed 4 bases at V and 6 bases at J, leaving 10 bases unmatched. The CDR3 covers 15 residues. Germline V gives CDR1 MNHNY, CDR2 SVGAGI (reference sequence). CDR3 region: CASSSPTGDTPEAFF. CDR3 DNA: TGTGCCAGCAGTTCGCCGACAGGGGATACGCCTGAAGCTTTCTTT.

The chain carries TRBV18 and TRBJ2-7, with 10 bases that match TRBD1. V trimming: 5 bases; J trimming: 5 bases; junction bases outside the gene matches: 9. Germline assignment: CDR1 KGHSH and CDR2 LQKENI. The CDR3 sequence is 15 residues long. The CDR3 sequence: CASSAPGTGVDEQYF. DNA of the CDR3: TGTGCCAGCTCAGCGCCCGGGACAGGGGTTGACGAGCAGTACTTC.